This T cell receptor beta chain is from a study of neurological immune-mediated disorders. The wider study: Multiple sclerosis patients numbering around 35 comprised roughly 31 relapsing-remitting and 3 secondary progressive patients. Study-wide findings and caveats: The level of TCR clonal expansion was highest in patients with HTLV-1-associated myelopathy and lowest in multiple sclerosis, where it fell below the level seen in healthy controls.

Unsorted libraries were prepared from 2 million PBMCs held at -80 C. TCRdb reprocessed the 5' RACE reads via MiXCR and lists one record per CDR3 protein. The sample yields tens of thousands of distinct CDR3 sequences, about 3.7% seen once. A note on this clonotype: The antigen is undetermined.

The V end lost 7 bases, the J end lost 5 bases, and 13 bases lay between the germline ends. Per germline, CDR1 WSHSY and CDR2 SAAADI. CDR3 length: 13 residues. The rearrangement links TRBV10-2 to TRBJ2-3; perhaps D is TRBD1 or TRBD2 (5 bases each). The sample taken for sequencing was PBMCs. The receptor's source is a man aged 40-49 years with multiple sclerosis. The chain's CDR3 is CASTGPGKDTQYF. The CDR3 nucleotides are TGCGCCAGCACGGGACCTGGGAAAGATACGCAGTATTTT.